The clone carrying this T cell receptor (beta chain) was seen only a few times. Its antigen is not known. The data were obtained in a study of T cells in Graves' hyperthyroidism and ophthalmopathy. Ophthalmopathy patients showed a Clinical Activity Score of at least 3, NOSPECS grade of at least 4 and duration under 3 months. It was uncontrolled infection, other autoimmune disease, pregnancy or lactation that excluded patients. It was RNA transcripts that yielded the amplified TCR beta CDR3 regions. During a first-round RT-PCR of the TCR CDR3, the HTBI primer set was used. TCRdb re-derived calls from the multiplex PCR reads in MiXCR, one entry per CDR3 protein. The data show some 650,000 distinct CDR3 sequences, more than 15% seen once. Study results and caveats: Blood samples included most of the expanded thyroid clonotypes exceeding 0.001.

The CDR3 loop spans 15 amino acids. Germline CDR1 is SGHDT and CDR2 is YYEEEE. Trimming cost V 4 bases and J 7 bases; bases outside gene matches: 9. The sequenced sample consisted of blood. The TCR comes from a woman between 40 and 55 years old with Graves' ophthalmopathy. The chain employs TRBV5-6 and TRBJ2-1, with 9 bases that match TRBD2. CDR3 residues: CASSHPSGAGNEQFF. CDR3 DNA sequence: TGTGCCAGCAGCCACCCTAGCGGGGCGGGGAATGAGCAGTTCTTC.